The clone carrying this TCR beta chain has only one observation. Antigen specificity is unknown. The germline gives CDR1 SGHVS, CDR2 FQNEAQ. The CDR3 totals 15 residues. V lost 5 bases and J lost 2; bases outside the gene matches: 7. This record comes from a study of cytomegalovirus exposure and HLA in healthy donors. This PCR relied on a set of 60 Vbeta primers and 13 Jbeta primers. The table came from immunoSEQ multiplex PCR; TCRdb's copy has only in-frame clones and leaves some out. The table shows 150,000 to 200,000 clones, with 76% occurring only once. Broader study findings: From TCR beta sequences, most subjects' HLA-A and HLA-B alleles were reportedly predicted accurately. There were several of the most significant clusters that appeared linked to common viral pathogens in a later analysis.

This receptor was identified in a man younger than 35 in good health and CMV-seronegative. The chain is built from TRBV7-8 and TRBJ1-2; 8 nucleotides match TRBD1. Sequenced material: PBMCs. For the CDR3, the DNA is TGTGCCAGCAGCAGTCGGACAGGGAGCAACTATGGCTACACCTTC. Protein: CASSSRTGSNYGYTF.